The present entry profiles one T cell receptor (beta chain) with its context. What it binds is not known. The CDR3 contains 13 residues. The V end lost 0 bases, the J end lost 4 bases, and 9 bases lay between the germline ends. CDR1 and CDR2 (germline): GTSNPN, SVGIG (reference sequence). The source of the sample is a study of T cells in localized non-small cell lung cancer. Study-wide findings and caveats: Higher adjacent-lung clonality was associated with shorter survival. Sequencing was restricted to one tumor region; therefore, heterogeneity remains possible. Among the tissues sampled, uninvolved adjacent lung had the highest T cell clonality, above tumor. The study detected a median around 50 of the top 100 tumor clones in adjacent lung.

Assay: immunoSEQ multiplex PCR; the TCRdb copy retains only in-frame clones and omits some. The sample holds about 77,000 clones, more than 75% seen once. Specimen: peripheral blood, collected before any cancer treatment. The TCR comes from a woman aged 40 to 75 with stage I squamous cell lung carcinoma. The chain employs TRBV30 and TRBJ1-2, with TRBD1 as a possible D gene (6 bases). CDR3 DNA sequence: TGTGCCTGGAGTGTGGGGGGCGGCTATGGCTACACCTTC. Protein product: CAWSVGGGYGYTF.